This T cell receptor (beta chain) was found in a study of blood T cell repertoires in COVID-19. Looking at the study overall: Material from acute and convalescent COVID-19 was sourced from the United States, Italy and Spain. The cDNA or gDNA used as material had been derived from T cells, B-cell-depleted T cells, or PBMCs.

In this sample, this clone turned up a few times. The CDR3 sequence is 16 residues long. V shed 5 bases and J 4 bases; nucleotides not matched to a gene: 10. Germline lookup yields CDR1 KGHSH and CDR2 LQKENI. In the authors' workflow: By means of reference gene primer amplification, nucleated cell counts were estimated. Sequenced by immunoSEQ multiplex PCR; TCRdb stores in-frame clones only, minus some. That table supplies the V and J calls and clone size; D and trimming were determined from the DNA. The profile covers 50,000 to 70,000 clones, with 78% appearing a single time and around 5% taken by the ten largest.

The receptor was derived from a human donor in a cohort sampled during active COVID-19. Sequencing was performed on peripheral blood. J is TRBJ1-5 and V is TRBV18; TRBD1 matches at 8 bases. The DNA of the CDR3 is TGTGCCAGCTCAATGACCGGAACAGGGGGTAATCAGCCCCAGCATTTT. It translates to CASSMTGTGGNQPQHF.